This is a list of T cell receptor beta chains from one sample in a study of control samples from healthy donors and cancer patients. Profiling relied on immunoSEQ multiplex PCR, and the TCRdb table lists in-frame clones only, not all of them. The listing contains roughly 190,000 clones. The specimen sequenced was blood. These receptors were obtained from a woman in her 30s in good health. CDR3s include the opening cysteine and the closing phenylalanine or tryptophan. D genes are given only for firm matches.

j_call | d_call | v_call | cdr3_aa | cdr3_nt
TRBJ1-4 | - | TRBV5-8 | CASNDRDRANEKLFF | TGTGCCAGCAACGACCGGGACCGGGCTAATGAAAAACTGTTTTTT
TRBJ2-1 | TRBD2 | TRBV3-1/TRBV3-2 | CAEASGGVNEQFF | TGTGCAGAGGCTAGCGGGGGGGTCAATGAGCAGTTCTTC
TRBJ1-1 | - | TRBV2 | CASSEFIMNTEAFF | TGTGCCAGCAGTGAATTCATTATGAACACTGAAGCTTTCTTT
TRBJ1-5 | - | TRBV2 | CASNKDAQPQHF | TGTGCCAGCAACAAAGATGCTCAGCCCCAGCATTTT
TRBJ1-2 | - | TRBV5-1 | CASSLAGATYGYTF | TGCGCCAGCAGCTTGGCTGGGGCCACCTATGGCTACACCTTC
TRBJ2-2 | - | TRBV11-2 | CASSLEGRSNTGELFF | TGTGCCAGCAGCCTCGAGGGGCGGAGTAACACCGGGGAGCTGTTTTTT
TRBJ1-1 | - | TRBV18 | CASSPKVHSMNTEAFF | TGTGCCAGCTCACCAAAAGTCCACAGCATGAACACTGAAGCTTTCTTT
TRBJ1-1 | - | TRBV4-3 | CASSTAGRAAWKNTEAFF | TGCGCCAGCAGCACCGCCGGGCGGGCAGCCTGGAAAAACACTGAAGCTTTCTTT
TRBJ1-2 | - | TRBV19 | CASSIRQDYGYTF | TGTGCCAGTAGTATTCGTCAGGACTATGGCTACACCTTC
TRBJ2-1 | - | TRBV4-3 | CASSQDLTYNEQFF | TGCGCCAGCAGCCAAGATCTGACTTACAATGAGCAGTTCTTC
TRBJ2-5 | - | TRBV28 | CASSFRVPETQYF | TGTGCCAGCAGTTTTCGAGTCCCGGAGACCCAGTACTTC
TRBJ1-5 | - | TRBV10-3 | CAISEGVGQPQHF | TGTGCCATCAGTGAGGGGGTTGGGCAGCCCCAGCATTTT
TRBJ2-1 | TRBD1 | TRBV27 | CASSHGTGQFF | TGTGCCAGCAGTCACGGGACAGGGCAGTTCTTC
TRBJ1-1 | - | TRBV7-2 | CASTSTLNTEAFF | TGTGCCAGCACCTCCACTTTGAACACTGAAGCTTTCTTT
TRBJ2-7 | TRBD2 | TRBV27 | CASSPRLAASYEQYF | TGTGCCAGCAGTCCTCGACTAGCGGCCTCCTACGAGCAGTACTTC
TRBJ1-2 | - | TRBV6-2/TRBV6-3 | CASSLRGYGYTF | TGTGCCAGCAGCCTAAGAGGCTATGGCTACACCTTC
TRBJ2-7 | - | TRBV4-3 | CASSQDKASYEQYF | TGCGCCAGCAGCCAAGATAAGGCCTCCTACGAGCAGTACTTC
TRBJ1-1 | - | TRBV3-1/TRBV3-2 | CASSPGLWNTEAFF | TGTGCCAGCAGCCCGGGACTTTGGAACACTGAAGCTTTCTTT
TRBJ2-7 | TRBD1 | TRBV28 | CASGGRGNPEQYF | TGTGCCAGCGGTGGCAGGGGGAACCCCGAGCAGTACTTC
TRBJ1-4 | - | TRBV7-2 | CASSLGGANEKLFF | TGTGCCAGCAGCTTAGGGGGCGCCAATGAAAAACTGTTTTTT
TRBJ2-3 | TRBD2 | TRBV28 | CASTLSGGTTDTQYF | TGTGCCAGCACCTTAAGCGGGGGCACTACAGATACGCAGTATTTT
TRBJ2-1 | - | TRBV7-2 | CASSLEGGSNNEQFF | TGTGCCAGCAGCTTAGAGGGGGGCTCCAACAATGAGCAGTTCTTC
TRBJ1-5 | TRBD1 | TRBV6-2/TRBV6-3 | CASSVPGQGWQPQHF | TGTGCCAGCAGTGTCCCGGGACAGGGATGGCAGCCCCAGCATTTT
TRBJ2-2 | - | TRBV3-1/TRBV3-2 | CASSPASHGGELFF | TGTGCCAGCAGCCCAGCCTCCCACGGCGGGGAGCTGTTTTTT
TRBJ1-6 | TRBD1 | TRBV11-2 | CASSITGGRSPLHF | TGTGCCAGCAGCATCACAGGGGGCCGATCACCCCTCCACTTT
TRBJ1-6 | - | TRBV21-1 | CASSKALDRECLLFPNPLHF | TGTGCCAGCAGCAAAGCCCTGGACAGGGAATGCCTCCTGTTCCCTAATCCCCTCCACTTT
TRBJ1-6 | - | TRBV28 | CASSLSGVSPLHF | TGTGCCAGCAGTCTCTCAGGGGTGTCACCCCTCCACTTT
TRBJ2-7 | - | TRBV24-1 | CATSGRTSHEQYF | TGTGCCACCAGTGGTCGGACCTCCCACGAGCAGTACTTC
TRBJ1-5 | - | TRBV6-6 | CASSSGSNQPQHF | TGTGCCAGCAGTTCCGGGAGCAATCAGCCCCAGCATTTT
TRBJ2-3 | TRBD2 | TRBV4-1 | CASSRLGGGADTQYF | TGCGCCAGCAGCCGCCTTGGCGGGGGGGCAGATACGCAGTATTTT